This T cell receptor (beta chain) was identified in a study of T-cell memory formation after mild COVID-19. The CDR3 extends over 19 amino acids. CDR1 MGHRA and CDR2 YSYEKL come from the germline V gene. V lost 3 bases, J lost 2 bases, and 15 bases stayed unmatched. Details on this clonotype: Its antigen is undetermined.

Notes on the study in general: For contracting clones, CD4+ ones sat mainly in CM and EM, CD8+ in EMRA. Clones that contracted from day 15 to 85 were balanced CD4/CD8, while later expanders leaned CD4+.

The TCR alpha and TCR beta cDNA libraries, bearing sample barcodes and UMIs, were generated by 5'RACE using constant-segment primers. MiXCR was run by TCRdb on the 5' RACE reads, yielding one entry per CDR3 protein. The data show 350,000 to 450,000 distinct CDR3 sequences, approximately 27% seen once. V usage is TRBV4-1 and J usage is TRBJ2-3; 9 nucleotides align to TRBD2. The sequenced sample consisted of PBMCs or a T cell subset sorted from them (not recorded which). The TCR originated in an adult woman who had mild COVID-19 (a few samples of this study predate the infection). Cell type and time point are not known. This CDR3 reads CASSQPPGLAGTLTDTQYF. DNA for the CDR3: TGCGCCAGCAGCCAGCCCCCCGGGCTAGCGGGGACTCTCACAGATACGCAGTATTTT.